The 13 T cell receptor beta chains presented below share a single source sample, sequenced in a study of beta chain features in type 1 diabetes. Every isolated RNA sample was fully reverse transcribed, so sequencing captured expressed TCRB transcripts. This table comes from immunoSEQ multiplex PCR, and its TCRdb copy is limited to in-frame clones, with some not included. Of under 400,000 clones in the sample, around 13% are singletons; the top ten hold around 7%. The source material was central memory CD4+ T cells from blood. The receptors stem from a man aged 25 to 45 in good health.

In DNA, the CDR3 is TGTGCCAGCAGCTTAGAGCGGGGCCTCACAGATACGCAGTATTTT. As protein: CASSLERGLTDTQYF. The chain employs TRBV11-2 and TRBJ2-3, with D perhaps matching TRBD2 (6 bases). The germline V and J ends were trimmed by 0 bases and 2 bases, with 9 bases remaining between them. Germline values: CDR1 SGHAT, CDR2 FQNNGV. The CDR3 is made up of 15 amino acids.

The rearrangement links TRBV11-2 to TRBJ1-1; 9 bases align to TRBD1. The germline CDR1 and CDR2 sequences are SGHAT and FQNNGV. Trimming removed 1 base from V and 5 bases from J; junction bases left unmatched: 5. The length of the CDR3 is 15 residues. Here the CDR3 reads CASSLAQGARTEAFF. DNA for the CDR3: TGTGCCAGCAGCTTAGCACAGGGGGCGCGGACTGAAGCTTTCTTT. Based on the CDR3 plus reference TRBV11-2 and TRBJ1-1, the full variable domain is EAGVAQSPRYKIIEKRQSVAFWCNPISGHATLYWYQQILGQGPKLLIQFQNNGVVDDSQLPKDRFSAERLKGVDSTLKIQPAKLEDSAVYLCASSLAQGARTEAFFGQGTRLTVV.

J is TRBJ1-1 and V is TRBV5-4; 8 bases fit TRBD1. There are 15 residues in the CDR3. In germline, CDR1 is SGHNT, CDR2 YYREEE (reference sequence). The V gene end was trimmed by 4 bases and the J gene end by 1 base; junction bases not matched to a gene: 6. CDR3 sequence: CASSEKGQANTEAFF. CDR3 DNA: TGTGCCAGCAGCGAAAAGGGACAGGCGAACACTGAAGCTTTCTTT.

The J gene is TRBJ2-7, the V gene TRBV5-8; no clear D gene. CDR1 and CDR2 from the germline V gene are SGHTS and YDEGEE. The CDR3 length is 14 residues. Trimming stripped 7 bases from V and 3 bases from J, with 17 bases between. The CDR3: CASSQGMVFYEQYV. CDR3 DNA: TGTGCCAGCTCCCAAGGGATGGTTTTCTACGAGCAGTACGTC.

This clone was recorded a few times. The rearrangement joins TRBV10-1 to TRBJ1-4, with D possibly matching TRBD1 (5 bases). V lost 3 bases and J 8 bases, leaving 13 bases between the germline ends. The CDR3 loop spans 14 amino acids. Looked up from germline, CDR1 is WNHNN and CDR2 is SYGVQD (reference sequence). The DNA for the CDR3 is TGCGCCAGCAGTGACGGAAGGGGAGAGGAAAAACTGTTTTTT. Residues: CASSDGRGEEKLFF.

The chain links TRBV5-5 to TRBJ2-1; D is unresolved. This CDR3 contains 12 residues. V was cut by 2 bases and J by 7 bases, with 7 bases left in between. CDR1 and CDR2 (germline): SGHKS, YYEKEE (reference sequence). The CDR3 spells CASSFNANEQFF. The CDR3 DNA is TGTGCCAGCAGCTTCAACGCGAATGAGCAGTTCTTC.

In this sample, this clone turned up a few times. The chain recombines TRBV4-1 with TRBJ2-2; the D gene is possibly TRBD1 (6 bases). Germline values: CDR1 MGHRA, CDR2 YSYEKL. V lost 0 bases and J 4 bases, leaving 15 bases between the germline ends. The CDR3 extends over 17 amino acids. The CDR3 is CASSQDPNTGTTGELFF. The CDR3 DNA reads as TGCGCCAGCAGCCAAGATCCTAACACAGGGACCACCGGGGAGCTGTTTTTT.

This clone appeared a few times. This sequence joins TRBV25-1 and TRBJ1-1; D gene uncertain. The CDR3 contains 12 residues. CDR1 and CDR2 (germline): MGHDK, SYGVNS. V gave up 3 bases and J gave up 8 bases, with 10 bases separating them. CDR3 amino acids: CASSDPKLEAFF. The CDR3 nucleotides read TGTGCCAGCAGTGACCCTAAGTTGGAAGCTTTCTTT.

The chain recombines TRBV7-2 with TRBJ1-2; 9 nucleotides match TRBD1. V lost 6 bases to trimming and J lost 6 bases; unmatched junction nucleotides: 8. Germline V lookup: CDR1 SGHTA, CDR2 FQGNSA. The CDR3 extends over 14 amino acids. In DNA form, the CDR3 reads TGTGCCAGCAGTCGTCGGGACAGGGTTGATGGCTACACCTTC. This encodes CASSRRDRVDGYTF.

This clone was counted between two and nine times. The chain combines TRBV30 with TRBJ2-5; 9 bases are shared with TRBD2. Germline CDR1 and CDR2: GTSNPN and SVGIG (reference sequence). The CDR3 extends over 15 amino acids. Trimming removed 0 bases from V and 4 bases from J; junction bases left unmatched: 6. CDR3 in amino acids: CAWSVPLSGRETQYF. The DNA for the CDR3 is TGTGCCTGGAGTGTACCCCTTAGCGGGAGAGAGACCCAGTACTTC. The complete variable domain, with remaining parts taken from reference TRBV30 and TRBJ2-5, reads SQTIHQWPATLVQPVGSPLSLECTVEGTSNPNLYWYRQAAGRGLQLLFYSVGIGQISSEVPQNLSASRPQDRQFILSSKKLLLSDSGFYLCAWSVPLSGRETQYFGPGTRLLVL.

The chain is built from TRBV6-5 and TRBJ2-7; 8 nucleotides align to TRBD2. This CDR3 spans 15 amino acids. CDR1 and CDR2 from the germline V gene are MNHEY and SVGAGI. V dropped 6 bases and J dropped 5; count of bases not matched to a gene: 12. For the CDR3, the DNA is TGTGCCAGCAGGCTCCCGGGAGGGAGAAGTGACGAGCAGTACTTC. Protein product: CASRLPGGRSDEQYF.

The chain recombines TRBV4-3 with TRBJ2-7; perhaps TRBD2 as D (6 bases). The CDR3 contains 15 residues. Germline V gene data show CDR1 as LGHNA and CDR2 as YSLEER. Trimming removed 0 bases at V and 6 bases at J, with 15 bases between. CDR3 nucleotides: TGCGCCAGCAGCCAAGATCTCCCGGGAGTTGGCGAGCAGTACGTC. This gives the protein CASSQDLPGVGEQYV.

This chain joins TRBV18 and TRBJ2-1; D ambiguous. The V end was cut by 2 bases, the J end by 1 base, with 9 bases between. The length of the CDR3 is 15 residues. The germline CDR1 and CDR2 sequences are KGHSH and LQKENI. The CDR3 spells CASSPSAGSYNEQFF. As DNA, the CDR3 is TGTGCCAGCTCACCATCAGCAGGATCCTACAATGAGCAGTTCTTC.